The following is a T cell receptor (beta chain) sequence with its context. This sample was taken from a study of blood T cell repertoires in COVID-19. Study background: The United States, Italy and Spain were the sources of the acute and convalescent COVID-19 samples.

Living in about 25 US areas, the participants were between about 18 and 100 years of age. As originally analysed: Reference gene primer amplification gave estimated nucleated cell counts. This table comes from immunoSEQ multiplex PCR, and its TCRdb copy is limited to in-frame clones, with some not included. The V and J calls and clone size come from that table; D and trimming were worked out from the DNA. This sample yields roughly 220,000 clones, of which 80% to 90% are seen a single time; 3.5% to 4.5% belongs to the top ten. The source material was PBMCs or T cells enriched from blood (not recorded which). The TCR originated in a woman between 40 and 50 years old with acute COVID-19.

The CDR3 region is CASSVAWDRKNIQYF. As DNA, the CDR3 is TGTGCCAGCAGCGTAGCTTGGGACAGAAAAAACATTCAGTACTTC. The chain carries TRBV9 and TRBJ2-4; 7 bases align to TRBD1. The CDR3 is made up of 15 amino acids. V was pared by 0 bases and J by 4 bases, with 4 bases of the junction left unmatched. Germline CDR1 reads SGDLS; CDR2 reads YYNGEE.